These 29 T cell receptor beta chains were all obtained from the same sample, sequenced in a study of low-dose radiotherapy and immunotherapy resistance in tumors. TRAV- and TRBV-specific primers were used for first-strand cDNA, which covered alpha and beta chains. TCR amplification involved 15 to 25 PCR cycles with a constant-region primer and V-primer adapter. One entry per CDR3 protein results from TCRdb running MiXCR on the reads. Of around 99,000 distinct CDR3 sequences in the sample, roughly 9% were seen once. The time point denotes: before trial treatment. Sequencing used PBMCs, obtained before treatment. Receptors originate from a male donor with prostate cancer.

The gene calls are TRBV5-1 and TRBJ2-5, with 9 bases fitting TRBD1. The trim removed 4 bases at V and 5 bases at J, leaving 9 bases unmatched. Germline V gives CDR1 SGHRS, CDR2 YFSETQ. The CDR3 length is 15 residues. In DNA form, the CDR3 reads TGCGCCAGCAGCGGGGGGACAGGGCAAGGCGAGACCCAGTACTTC. Translation: CASSGGTGQGETQYF.

This clonotype appeared many times. This chain connects TRBV6-2 or TRBV6-3 to TRBJ2-1; 14 positions agree with TRBD2. CDR3 length equals 15 residues. With 3 bases clipped from V and 7 bases from J, the junction kept 2 bases outside the gene matches. Germline V gene lookup returns CDR1 MNHEY and CDR2 SVGEGT. This CDR3 reads CASSYRLAGGNEQFF. CDR3 DNA: TGTGCCAGCAGTTATCGACTAGCGGGAGGGAATGAGCAGTTCTTC.

In its sample, this clonotype was seen many times. This chain links TRBV28 with TRBJ1-5; D possibly corresponds to TRBD1 (5 bases). The CDR3 sequence is 15 residues long. V was pared by 6 bases and J by 7 bases, with 19 bases between. Germline assignment: CDR1 MDHEN and CDR2 SYDVKM. This CDR3 reads CASRAGSGFRQPQHF. The CDR3 coding sequence is TGTGCCAGCAGGGCGGGCTCAGGGTTCAGACAGCCCCAGCATTTT.

This clonotype was seen ten or more times. The J gene is TRBJ2-7, the V gene TRBV20-1; 9 bases line up with TRBD2. Germline V gene data show CDR1 as DFQATT and CDR2 as SNEGSKA (reference sequence). Trimming took 0 bases from V and 4 from J; bases not matched to a gene: 4. This CDR3 comprises 14 residues. This CDR3 is CSAREPSGTYEQYF. The DNA of the CDR3 is TGCAGTGCTAGAGAACCTAGCGGGACTTACGAGCAGTACTTC.

This clonotype was recorded many times. V and J are TRBV5-1 and TRBJ2-1, with TRBD2 matching over 10 bases. Trimming removed 8 bases from V and 4 bases from J; junction bases left unmatched: 9. The germline V gene has CDR1 SGHRS and CDR2 YFSETQ. This CDR3 is 15 amino acids long. This CDR3 reads CASRMGLAYYNEQFF. CDR3 DNA sequence: TGCGCCAGTAGAATGGGACTAGCGTATTACAATGAGCAGTTCTTC.

With respect to this clonotype: One junction end does not reproduce the germline sequence, and a read error may be involved. V and J are TRBV2 and TRBJ2-7; a possible D gene is TRBD2 (5 bases). Germline V gene lookup returns CDR1 SNHLY and CDR2 FYNNEI. The CDR3 has 14 amino acids. Here the CDR3 DNA reads TGTGCCAGCAGTGAAGTGGACGGGATTGGGGAGCTGTACTTC. Translation gives CASSEVDGIGELYF.

This clonotype was counted many times. V and J are TRBV24-1 and TRBJ2-3; a possible D gene is TRBD1 (5 bases). The germline V gene encodes CDR1 KGHDR and CDR2 SFDVKD. V lost 5 bases to trimming and J lost 0 bases, with 14 bases between them. This CDR3 contains 16 residues. CDR3 sequence: CATSATGAPSTDTQYF. The CDR3 DNA sequence: TGTGCCACCAGTGCTACAGGCGCCCCTAGCACAGATACGCAGTATTTT.

This clonotype was observed at least ten times. The rearrangement uses TRBV11-2 and TRBJ2-3, with TRBD1 matching 10 bases. This CDR3 spans 14 amino acids. With 1 base clipped from V and 6 bases from J, the junction kept 1 base outside the gene matches. Germline assignment: CDR1 SGHAT and CDR2 FQNNGV. The CDR3 region has the DNA TGTGCCAGCAGCTTAGGGGGACAGGGGGATACGCAGTATTTT. Amino acid sequence: CASSLGGQGDTQYF.

This clonotype was counted only a few times. With only one base between it and a far larger clone, this is likely a read error. The chain couples TRBV28 to TRBJ2-1; weak D call: TRBD1 (5 bases). Germline V gene sequence: CDR1 MDHEN, CDR2 SYDVKM. Trimming cost V 3 bases and J 10 bases, with 16 bases left between them. The CDR3 consists of 14 residues. In DNA form, the CDR3 reads TGTGCCAGCAGTTTGTGGCAGGGCGGCGACGAGCAGTTCTTC. It is translated as CASSLWQGGDEQFF.

Ten or more counts support this clonotype. The CDR3 region is CASSLDPGPVSEQYF. CDR3 sequence (DNA): TGTGCCAGCAGCTTAGATCCGGGACCGGTTTCGGAGCAGTACTTC. The chain combines TRBV11-2 with TRBJ2-7; either TRBD1 or TRBD2 may fit D (5 bases each). Trimming took 0 bases from V and 7 from J, leaving 16 bases between them. This CDR3 is 15 amino acids long. The V gene's germline CDR1 is SGHAT and CDR2 FQNNGV.

J is TRBJ2-1 and V is TRBV5-1, with D possibly called TRBD1 or TRBD2 (5 bases each). V lost 4 bases, J lost 8 bases, and 16 bases lay in between. The germline gives CDR1 SGHRS, CDR2 YFSETQ. The CDR3 is 14 residues long. The CDR3 reads CASSVGVANDEQFF. The CDR3 nucleotides are TGCGCCAGCAGCGTGGGGGTAGCTAACGATGAGCAGTTCTTC.

This clonotype was detected ten times or more. The rearrangement links TRBV29-1 to TRBJ2-1; D not certain. The CDR3 loop spans 15 amino acids. Germline lookup yields CDR1 SQVTM and CDR2 ANQGSEA. Trimming stripped 5 bases from V and 0 bases from J, with 14 bases between. As DNA, the CDR3 is TGCAGCGTTACCGACCGAAAGAGCTCCTACAATGAGCAGTTCTTC. It translates to CSVTDRKSSYNEQFF.

In its sample, this clonotype was seen many times. V gene TRBV11-2 combines with J gene TRBJ2-2, with TRBD1 identical over 8 bases. V shed 4 bases and J 7 bases; nucleotides not matched to a gene: 8. CDR1 and CDR2 (germline): SGHAT, FQNNGV. There are 15 residues in the CDR3. CDR3 sequence reads: CASSSRTGIGGELFF. The CDR3 nucleotides are TGTGCCAGCAGCTCCAGGACAGGGATTGGCGGGGAGCTGTTTTTT.

The table lists this clonotype with many counts. CDR3 sequence reads: CASSPETRGETQYF. The CDR3, as DNA: TGTGCCAGCTCACCAGAGACGAGGGGCGAGACCCAGTACTTC. The rearrangement uses TRBV18 and TRBJ2-5; D is possibly TRBD1 or TRBD2 (5 bases each). Germline V lookup: CDR1 KGHSH, CDR2 LQKENI. Trimming removed 2 bases from V and 5 bases from J, with 12 bases in between. The CDR3 has 14 amino acids.

The table lists this clonotype with many counts. The CDR3 loop reads CASTPPRLGSLPGELFF. For the CDR3, the DNA is TGTGCCAGCACCCCCCCCCGACTGGGATCCTTGCCCGGGGAGCTGTTTTTT. V and J are TRBV12-3 or TRBV12-4 and TRBJ2-2; the D is unclear. With 7 bases removed from V and 6 bases from J, the gap between germline ends came to 24 bases. The CDR3 sequence is 17 residues long.

This clonotype was found many times. V is TRBV20-1 and J is TRBJ2-1; possibly TRBD1 for D (7 bases). Trimming cost V 6 bases and J 1 base, with 13 bases left between them. CDR3 length equals 14 residues. Germline loops: CDR1 DFQATT, CDR2 SNEGSKA (reference sequence). The CDR3 sequence is CSAPQGGSYNEQFF. DNA for the CDR3: TGCAGTGCCCCCCAGGGGGGATCCTACAATGAGCAGTTCTTC.

This clonotype was counted at least ten times. The chain is built from TRBV7-9 and TRBJ2-1; weak D call: TRBD2 (6 bases). Germline V gives CDR1 SEHNR, CDR2 FQNEAQ (reference sequence). V lost 5 bases and J 0 bases, leaving 17 bases between the germline ends. This CDR3 contains 17 residues. Here the CDR3 reads CASSRTPAGSSYNEQFF. CDR3 DNA sequence: TGTGCCAGCAGCCGCACGCCGGCGGGATCCTCCTACAATGAGCAGTTCTTC. Looking up the rest from reference TRBV7-9 and TRBJ2-1 gives the full variable domain: DTGVSQNPRHKITKRGQNVTFRCDPISEHNRLYWYRQTLGQGPEFLTYFQNEAQLEKSRLLSDRFSAERPKGSFSTLEIQRTEQGDSAMYLCASSRTPAGSSYNEQFFGPGTRLTVL.

In this sample, this clonotype turned up many times. The rearrangement links TRBV10-3 to TRBJ1-1, with 7 bases aligning to TRBD1. The germline V gene has CDR1 ENHRY and CDR2 SYGVKD. The CDR3 is made up of 14 amino acids. V dropped 3 bases and J dropped 5; count of bases not matched to a gene: 6. The CDR3 protein is CAISDGTEWTEAFF. The DNA for the CDR3 is TGTGCCATCAGTGACGGGACAGAATGGACTGAAGCTTTCTTT.

V gene TRBV3-1 combines with J gene TRBJ1-4, with D possibly being TRBD1 or TRBD2 (5 bases each). The end of the DNA aligns better with TRBJ2-2, so the J call may be wrong. The CDR3 is made up of 18 amino acids. Germline V CDR1 and CDR2: LGHDT, YNNKEL (reference sequence). For the CDR3, the DNA is TGTGCCAGCAGCCAAGGGGGATATGGGACCGGGACCACCGGGGAGCTGTTTTTT. Amino acid sequence: CASSQGGYGTGTTGELFF.

This clonotype occurred many times. V usage is TRBV29-1 and J usage is TRBJ1-2; possibly TRBD1 for D (6 bases). The CDR3 loop spans 11 amino acids. V was pared by 6 bases and J by 7 bases, with 12 bases between. Germline CDR1 SQVTM, CDR2 ANQGSEA. CDR3 residues: CSVDQGSGYTF. The CDR3 DNA reads TGCAGCGTAGACCAGGGGAGTGGCTACACCTTC.

This clonotype was seen ten or more times. The J gene is TRBJ2-7, the V gene TRBV7-2; no reliable D call. V shed 0 bases and J shed 9 bases, with 12 bases lying between them. CDR1 and CDR2 from the germline V gene are SGHTA and FQGNSA. The CDR3 covers 13 residues. The CDR3 loop reads CASSLASERRQYF. As DNA, the CDR3 is TGTGCCAGCAGCTTAGCCAGTGAGCGAAGGCAGTACTTC.

Many counts were recorded for this clonotype. This sequence joins TRBV6-2 or TRBV6-3 and TRBJ2-3; 9 positions match TRBD2. Trimming cost V 7 bases and J 8 bases; bases outside gene matches: 16. The germline V gene encodes CDR1 MNHEY and CDR2 SVGEGT. The CDR3 sequence is 16 residues long. This chain's CDR3 is CASKRGIPGLAATQYF. The CDR3 coding sequence is TGTGCCAGCAAAAGGGGGATCCCGGGACTAGCTGCTACGCAGTATTTT.

Of note for this clonotype: A read error likely explains this, since a far larger clone differs by one base. V usage is TRBV4-1 and J usage is TRBJ2-5, with TRBD2 identical over 9 bases. This CDR3 has 18 amino acids. With 0 bases clipped from V and 11 bases from J, the junction kept 19 bases outside the gene matches. CDR1 is MGHRA, CDR2 YSYEKL, per germline. The DNA of the CDR3 is TGCGCCAGCAGCCAAGAATTCGCTAGCGGGAACCTCGGCCATGAGCAGTACTTC. Amino acid sequence: CASSQEFASGNLGHEQYF.

There are many counts of this clonotype. V gene TRBV10-3 combines with J gene TRBJ2-7; TRBD2 aligns across 8 bases. The CDR3 runs to 14 residues. Germline V CDR1 and CDR2: ENHRY, SYGVKD. Losses at the gene ends were 7 bases for V and 0 bases for J; bases not matched to a gene: 5. CDR3 sequence reads: CAITGGGDSYEQYF. Written as DNA, the CDR3 is TGTGCCATCACCGGGGGGGGCGACTCCTACGAGCAGTACTTC.

In this sample, this clonotype turned up many times. V and J are TRBV28 and TRBJ2-1; tentative D call: TRBD2 (6 bases). V shed 7 bases and J shed 0 bases, with 13 bases lying between them. This CDR3 contains 15 residues. From germline, CDR1 is MDHEN and CDR2 SYDVKM. CDR3 residues: CASTRGWSSYNEQFF. Written as DNA, the CDR3 is TGTGCCAGCACCCGGGGGTGGAGCTCCTACAATGAGCAGTTCTTC.

The table lists this clonotype with many counts. The V call is TRBV14, the J call TRBJ2-7; D not certain. The CDR3 consists of 11 residues. The germline V gene encodes CDR1 SGHDN and CDR2 FVKESK. V was shortened by 5 bases and J by 4 bases, with 6 bases between the two germline ends. CDR3 sequence (DNA): TGTGCCAGCAGCATAGGGTACGAGCAGTACTTC. Its translation: CASSIGYEQYF.

Many counts were recorded for this clonotype. This chain uses TRBV20-1 with TRBJ2-2; D is perhaps TRBD1 or TRBD2 (6 bases each). Trimming removed 5 bases from V and 0 bases from J, with 19 bases in between. Germline CDR1 is DFQATT and CDR2 is SNEGSKA (reference sequence). This CDR3 is 17 amino acids long. The CDR3 loop is CSAAGIGTPSNTGELFF. The CDR3 DNA is TGCAGTGCTGCGGGAATAGGGACACCTTCGAACACCGGGGAGCTGTTTTTT.

The table lists this clonotype with many counts. The V gene is TRBV20-1, the J gene TRBJ2-1; 8 bases match TRBD2. Germline trimming cut 0 bases from V and 5 bases from J; bases unmatched to any gene: 6. Looked up from germline, CDR1 is DFQATT and CDR2 is SNEGSKA (reference sequence). The CDR3 runs 15 residues. This chain's CDR3 is CSAREPTSGNNEQFF. The CDR3 DNA follows: TGCAGTGCTAGAGAACCTACTAGCGGAAACAATGAGCAGTTCTTC.

This clonotype showed up many times. V and J are TRBV5-1 and TRBJ2-2; D is tentatively TRBD1 or TRBD2 (5 bases each). Germline CDR1 SGHRS, CDR2 YFSETQ. With 5 bases removed from V and 4 bases from J, the gap between germline ends came to 12 bases. The CDR3 has 14 amino acids. This chain's CDR3 is CASRTPGTTGELFF. The CDR3 bases are TGCGCCAGCAGAACCCCCGGGACCACCGGGGAGCTGTTTTTT.